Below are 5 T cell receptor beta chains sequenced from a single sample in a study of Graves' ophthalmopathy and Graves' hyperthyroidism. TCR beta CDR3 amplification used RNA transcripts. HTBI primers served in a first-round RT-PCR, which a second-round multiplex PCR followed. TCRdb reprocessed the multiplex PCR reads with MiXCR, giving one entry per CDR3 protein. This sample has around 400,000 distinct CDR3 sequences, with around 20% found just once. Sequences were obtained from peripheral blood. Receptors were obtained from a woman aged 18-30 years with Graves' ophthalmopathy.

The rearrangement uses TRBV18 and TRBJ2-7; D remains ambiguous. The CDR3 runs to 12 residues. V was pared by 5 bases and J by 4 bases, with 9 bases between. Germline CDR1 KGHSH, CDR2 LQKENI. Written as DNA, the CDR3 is TGTGCCAGCTCAGACGGGTCGTACGAGCAGTACTTC. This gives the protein CASSDGSYEQYF.

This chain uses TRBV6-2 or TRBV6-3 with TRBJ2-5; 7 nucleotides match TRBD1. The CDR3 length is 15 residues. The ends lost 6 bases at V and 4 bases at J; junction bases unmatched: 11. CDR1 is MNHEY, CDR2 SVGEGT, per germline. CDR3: CASSRDRVGLETQYF. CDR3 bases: TGTGCCAGCAGCCGCGACAGGGTCGGCCTAGAGACCCAGTACTTC.

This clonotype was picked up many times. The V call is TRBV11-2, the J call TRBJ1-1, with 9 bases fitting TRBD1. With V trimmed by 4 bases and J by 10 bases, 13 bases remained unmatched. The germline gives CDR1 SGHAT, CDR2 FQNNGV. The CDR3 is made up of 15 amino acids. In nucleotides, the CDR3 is TGTGCCAGCAGCTCTCTCCTTGGACAGGGGAAAGGAGCTTTCTTT. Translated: CASSSLLGQGKGAFF.

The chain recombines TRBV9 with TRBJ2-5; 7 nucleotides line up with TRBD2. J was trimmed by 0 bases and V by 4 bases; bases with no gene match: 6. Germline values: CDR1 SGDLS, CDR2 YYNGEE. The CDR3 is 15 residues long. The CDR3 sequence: CASSPDGRYQETQYF. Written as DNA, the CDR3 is TGTGCCAGCAGCCCGGACGGGAGGTACCAAGAGACCCAGTACTTC.

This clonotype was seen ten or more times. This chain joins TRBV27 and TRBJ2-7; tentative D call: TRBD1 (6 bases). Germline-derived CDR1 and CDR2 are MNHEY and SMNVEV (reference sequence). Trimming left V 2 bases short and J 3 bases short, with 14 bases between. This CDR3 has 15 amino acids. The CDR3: CASSLGQPPYYEQYF. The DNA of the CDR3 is TGTGCCAGCAGTTTAGGACAGCCACCTTACTACGAGCAGTACTTC.